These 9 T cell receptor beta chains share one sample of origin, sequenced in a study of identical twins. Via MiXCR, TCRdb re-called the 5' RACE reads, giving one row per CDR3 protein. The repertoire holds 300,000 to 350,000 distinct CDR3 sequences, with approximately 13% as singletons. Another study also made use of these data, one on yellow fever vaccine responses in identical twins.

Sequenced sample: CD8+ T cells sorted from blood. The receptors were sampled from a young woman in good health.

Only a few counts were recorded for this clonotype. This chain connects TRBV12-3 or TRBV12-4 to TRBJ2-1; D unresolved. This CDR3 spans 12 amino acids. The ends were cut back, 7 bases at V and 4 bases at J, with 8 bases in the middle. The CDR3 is CASKGWYNEQFF. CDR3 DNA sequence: TGTGCCAGCAAGGGTTGGTACAATGAGCAGTTCTTC.

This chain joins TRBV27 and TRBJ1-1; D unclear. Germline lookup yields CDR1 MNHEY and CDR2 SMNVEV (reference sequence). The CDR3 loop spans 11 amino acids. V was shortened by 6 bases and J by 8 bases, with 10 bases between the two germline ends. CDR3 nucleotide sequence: TGTGCCAGCAGCGATGGACTGGAAGCTTTCTTT. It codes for CASSDGLEAFF.

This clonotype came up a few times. CDR3 residues: CASSPSLGQYNEQFF. The CDR3 DNA reads TGTGCCAGCAGCCCCTCCCTAGGACAGTACAATGAGCAGTTCTTC. The chain joins TRBV7-3 to TRBJ2-1; maybe TRBD1 (6 bases). Trimming stripped 5 bases from V and 4 bases from J, with 15 bases between. Germline V CDR1 and CDR2: SGHTA, FQGTGA. This CDR3 has 15 amino acids.

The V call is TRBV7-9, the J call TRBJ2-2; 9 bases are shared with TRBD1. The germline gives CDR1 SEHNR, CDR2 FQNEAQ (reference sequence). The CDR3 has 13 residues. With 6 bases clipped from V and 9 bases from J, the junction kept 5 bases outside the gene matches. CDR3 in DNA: TGTGCCAGCAGGGGACAGGGTTCCAGGGAGCTGTTTTTT. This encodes CASRGQGSRELFF.

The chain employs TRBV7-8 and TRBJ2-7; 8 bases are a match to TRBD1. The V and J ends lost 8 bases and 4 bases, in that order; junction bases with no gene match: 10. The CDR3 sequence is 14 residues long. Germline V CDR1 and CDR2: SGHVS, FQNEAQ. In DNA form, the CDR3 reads TGTGCCAGCTCCCCTTCGGACAGGGTATACGAGCAGTACTTC. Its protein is CASSPSDRVYEQYF.

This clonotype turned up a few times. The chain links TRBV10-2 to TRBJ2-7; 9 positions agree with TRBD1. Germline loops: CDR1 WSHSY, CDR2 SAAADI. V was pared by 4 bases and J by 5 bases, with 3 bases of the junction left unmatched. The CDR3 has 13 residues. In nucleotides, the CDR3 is TGCGCCAGCAGTGGGGACAGGGAGGACGAGCAGTACTTC. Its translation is CASSGDREDEQYF.

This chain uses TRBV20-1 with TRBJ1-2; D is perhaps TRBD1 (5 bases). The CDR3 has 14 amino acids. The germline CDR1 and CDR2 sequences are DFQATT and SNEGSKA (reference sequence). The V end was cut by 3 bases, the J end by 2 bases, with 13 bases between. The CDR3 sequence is CSASWGIGNYGYTF. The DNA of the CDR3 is TGCAGTGCTAGTTGGGGGATCGGCAACTATGGCTACACCTTC.

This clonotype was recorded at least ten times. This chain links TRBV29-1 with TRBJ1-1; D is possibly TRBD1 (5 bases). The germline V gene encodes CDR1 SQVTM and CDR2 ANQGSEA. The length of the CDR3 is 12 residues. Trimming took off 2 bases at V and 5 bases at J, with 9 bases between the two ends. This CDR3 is CSVEPGRTEAFF. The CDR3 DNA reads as TGCAGCGTTGAACCAGGGAGGACTGAAGCTTTCTTT.

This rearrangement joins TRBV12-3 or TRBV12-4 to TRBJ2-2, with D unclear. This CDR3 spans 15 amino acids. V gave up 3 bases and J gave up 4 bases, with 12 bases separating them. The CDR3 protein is CASSFEQPFTGELFF. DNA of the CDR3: TGTGCCAGCAGTTTTGAACAGCCCTTCACCGGGGAGCTGTTTTTT.